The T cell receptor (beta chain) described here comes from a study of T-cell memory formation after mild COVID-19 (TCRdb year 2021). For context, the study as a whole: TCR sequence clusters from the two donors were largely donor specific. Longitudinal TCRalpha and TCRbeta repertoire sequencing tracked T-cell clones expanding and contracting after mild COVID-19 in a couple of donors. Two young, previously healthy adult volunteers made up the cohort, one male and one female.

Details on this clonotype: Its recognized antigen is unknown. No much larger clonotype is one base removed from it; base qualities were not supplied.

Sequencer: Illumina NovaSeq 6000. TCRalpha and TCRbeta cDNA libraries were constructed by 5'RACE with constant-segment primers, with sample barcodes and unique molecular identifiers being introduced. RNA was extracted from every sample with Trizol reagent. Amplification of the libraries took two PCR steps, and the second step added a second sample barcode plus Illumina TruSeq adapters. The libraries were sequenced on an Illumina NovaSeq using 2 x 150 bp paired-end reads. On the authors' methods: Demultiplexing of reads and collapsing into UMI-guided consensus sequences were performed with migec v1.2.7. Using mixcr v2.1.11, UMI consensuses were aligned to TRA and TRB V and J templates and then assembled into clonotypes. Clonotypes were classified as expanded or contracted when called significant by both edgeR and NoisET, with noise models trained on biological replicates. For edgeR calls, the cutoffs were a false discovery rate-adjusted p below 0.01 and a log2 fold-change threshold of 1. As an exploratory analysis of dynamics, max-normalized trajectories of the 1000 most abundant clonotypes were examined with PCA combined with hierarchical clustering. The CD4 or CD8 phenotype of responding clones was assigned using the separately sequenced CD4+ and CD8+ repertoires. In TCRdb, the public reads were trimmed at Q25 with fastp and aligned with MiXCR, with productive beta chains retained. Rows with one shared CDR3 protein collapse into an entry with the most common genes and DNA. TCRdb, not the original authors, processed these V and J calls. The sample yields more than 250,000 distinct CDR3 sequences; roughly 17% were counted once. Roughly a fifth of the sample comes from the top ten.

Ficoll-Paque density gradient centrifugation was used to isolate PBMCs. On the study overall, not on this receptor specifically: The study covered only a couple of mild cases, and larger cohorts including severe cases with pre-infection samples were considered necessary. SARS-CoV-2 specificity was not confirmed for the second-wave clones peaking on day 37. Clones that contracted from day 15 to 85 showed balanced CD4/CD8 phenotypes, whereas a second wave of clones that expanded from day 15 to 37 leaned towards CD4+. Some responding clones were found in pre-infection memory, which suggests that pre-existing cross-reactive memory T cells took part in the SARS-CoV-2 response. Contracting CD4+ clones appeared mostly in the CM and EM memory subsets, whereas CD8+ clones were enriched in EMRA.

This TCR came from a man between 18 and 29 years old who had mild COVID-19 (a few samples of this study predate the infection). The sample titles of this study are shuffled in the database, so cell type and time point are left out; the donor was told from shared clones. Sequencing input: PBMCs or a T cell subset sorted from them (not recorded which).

The sequenced DNA: TGTGCCAGCAGCTTAGACGGTACTAACTATGGCTACACCTTC. Protein translation: CASSLDGTNYGYTF. This receptor chain uses TRBV7-2 and TRBJ1-2, with an unclear D gene assignment. Its CDR3 holds 14 amino acids, cysteine through phenylalanine. The DNA shown is the 42-base CDR3, in frame from base 1. The trim is 1 base for V and 0 bases for J, with a gap of 6 bases between the germline ends. The germline V gene gives CDR1 as SGHTA and CDR2 as FQGNSA.